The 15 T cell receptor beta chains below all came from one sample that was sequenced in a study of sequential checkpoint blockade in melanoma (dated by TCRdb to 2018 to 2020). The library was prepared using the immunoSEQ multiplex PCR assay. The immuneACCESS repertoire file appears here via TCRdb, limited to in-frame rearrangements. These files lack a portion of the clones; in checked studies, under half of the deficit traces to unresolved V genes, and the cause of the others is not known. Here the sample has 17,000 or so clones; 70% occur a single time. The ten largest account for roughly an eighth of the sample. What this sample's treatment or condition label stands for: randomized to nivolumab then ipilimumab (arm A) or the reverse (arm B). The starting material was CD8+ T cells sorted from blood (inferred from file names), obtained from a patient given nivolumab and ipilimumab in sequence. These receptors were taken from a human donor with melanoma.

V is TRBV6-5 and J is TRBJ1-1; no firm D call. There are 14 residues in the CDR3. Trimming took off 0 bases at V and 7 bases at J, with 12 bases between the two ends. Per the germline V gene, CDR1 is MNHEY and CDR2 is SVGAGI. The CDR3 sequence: CASSYSGRSLEAFF. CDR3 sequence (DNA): TGTGCCAGCAGTTACTCGGGCAGAAGTCTTGAAGCTTTCTTT.

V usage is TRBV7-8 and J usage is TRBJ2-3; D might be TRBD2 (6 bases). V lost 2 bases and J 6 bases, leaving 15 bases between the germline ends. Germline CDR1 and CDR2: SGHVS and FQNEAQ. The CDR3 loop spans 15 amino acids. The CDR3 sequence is CASSLRGEEWDTQYF. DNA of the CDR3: TGTGCCAGCAGCTTACGAGGGGAGGAGTGGGATACGCAGTATTTT.

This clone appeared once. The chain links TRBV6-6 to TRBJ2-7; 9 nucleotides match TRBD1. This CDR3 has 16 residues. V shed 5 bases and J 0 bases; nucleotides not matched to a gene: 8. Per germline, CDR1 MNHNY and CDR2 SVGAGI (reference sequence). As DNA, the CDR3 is TGTGCCAGCAGTCCCCGGGACAGGGAAACCTCCTACGAGCAGTACTTC. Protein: CASSPRDRETSYEQYF.

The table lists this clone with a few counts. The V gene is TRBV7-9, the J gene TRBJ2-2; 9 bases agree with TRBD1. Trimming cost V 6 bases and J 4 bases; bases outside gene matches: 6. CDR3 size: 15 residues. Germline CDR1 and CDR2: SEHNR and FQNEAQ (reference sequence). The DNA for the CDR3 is TGTGCCAGCAGTCCGACAGGGGGGATCACCGGGGAGCTGTTTTTT. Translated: CASSPTGGITGELFF. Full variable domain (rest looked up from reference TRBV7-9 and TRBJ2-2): DTGVSQNPRHKITKRGQNVTFRCDPISEHNRLYWYRQTLGQGPEFLTYFQNEAQLEKSRLLSDRFSAERPKGSFSTLEIQRTEQGDSAMYLCASSPTGGITGELFFGEGSRLTVL.

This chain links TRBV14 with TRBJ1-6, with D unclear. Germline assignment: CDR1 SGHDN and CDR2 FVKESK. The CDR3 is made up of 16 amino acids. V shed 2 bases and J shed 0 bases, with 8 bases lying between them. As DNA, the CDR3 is TGTGCCAGCAGCCAATACGCGAGCTCCTATAATTCACCCCTCCACTTT. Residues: CASSQYASSYNSPLHF.

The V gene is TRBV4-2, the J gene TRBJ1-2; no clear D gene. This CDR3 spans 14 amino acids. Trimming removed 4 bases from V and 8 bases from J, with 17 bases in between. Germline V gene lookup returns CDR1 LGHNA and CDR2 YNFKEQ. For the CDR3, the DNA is TGTGCCAGCAGCCCTCGTGGAGGGCCGGGGGGCTACACCTTC. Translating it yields CASSPRGGPGGYTF.

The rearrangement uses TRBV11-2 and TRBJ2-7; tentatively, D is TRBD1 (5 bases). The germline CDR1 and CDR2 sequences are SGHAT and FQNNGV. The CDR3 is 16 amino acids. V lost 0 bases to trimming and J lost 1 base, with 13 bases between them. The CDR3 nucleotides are TGTGCCAGCAGCTTAGAGAGGCCAGGGTGGTCCTACGAGCAGTACTTC. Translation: CASSLERPGWSYEQYF.

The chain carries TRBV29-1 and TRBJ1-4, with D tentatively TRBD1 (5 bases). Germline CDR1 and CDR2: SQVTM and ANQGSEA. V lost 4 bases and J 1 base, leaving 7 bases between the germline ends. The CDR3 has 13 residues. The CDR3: CSVAGVTNEKLFF. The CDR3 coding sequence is TGCAGCGTTGCGGGGGTAACTAATGAAAAACTGTTTTTT.

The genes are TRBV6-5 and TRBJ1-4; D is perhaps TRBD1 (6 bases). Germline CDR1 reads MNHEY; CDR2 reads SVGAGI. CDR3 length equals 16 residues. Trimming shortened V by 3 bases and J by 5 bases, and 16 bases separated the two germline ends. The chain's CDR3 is CASSYAPGALNEKLFF. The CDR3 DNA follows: TGTGCCAGCAGTTATGCCCCAGGGGCCTTAAATGAAAAACTGTTTTTT.

CDR3 bases: TGTGCCAGCCAGACGGCCGAGGCTGGAAACACCATATATTTT. Translated, it gives CASQTAEAGNTIYF. The chain has TRBV9 and TRBJ1-3; no firm D call. Between the trimmed V and J ends, which lost 7 bases and 2 bases, there was a span of 13 bases. In germline, CDR1 is SGDLS, CDR2 YYNGEE. There are 14 residues in the CDR3.

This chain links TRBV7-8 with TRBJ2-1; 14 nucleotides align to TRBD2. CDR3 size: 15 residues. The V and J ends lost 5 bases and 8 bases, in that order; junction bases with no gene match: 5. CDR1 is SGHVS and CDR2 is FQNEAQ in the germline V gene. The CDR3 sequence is CASSPTSGGAHEQFF. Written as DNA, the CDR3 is TGTGCCAGCAGCCCGACTAGCGGGGGGGCCCATGAGCAGTTCTTC.

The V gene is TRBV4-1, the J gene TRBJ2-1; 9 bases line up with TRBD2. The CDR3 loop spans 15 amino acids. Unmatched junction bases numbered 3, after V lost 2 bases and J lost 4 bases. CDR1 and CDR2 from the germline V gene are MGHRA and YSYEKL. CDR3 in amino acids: CASSQKRGAYNEQFF. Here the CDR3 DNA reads TGCGCCAGCAGCCAAAAGCGGGGGGCTTACAATGAGCAGTTCTTC.

CDR3 sequence reads: CASSSGTNSNQPQHF. The DNA of the CDR3 is TGCGCCAGCAGCTCCGGGACAAACAGCAATCAGCCCCAGCATTTT. The chain couples TRBV5-1 to TRBJ1-5, with TRBD1 as a possible D gene (6 bases). Germline V gene sequence: CDR1 SGHRS, CDR2 YFSETQ. The CDR3 sequence is 15 residues long. The V and J ends lost 3 bases and 1 base respectively, with 11 bases between them.

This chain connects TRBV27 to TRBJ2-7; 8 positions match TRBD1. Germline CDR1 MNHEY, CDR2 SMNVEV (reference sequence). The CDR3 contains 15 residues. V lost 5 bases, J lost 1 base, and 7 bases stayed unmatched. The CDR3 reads CASSPGTGKSYEQYF. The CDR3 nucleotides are TGTGCCAGCAGTCCCGGGACAGGCAAGTCCTACGAGCAGTACTTC.

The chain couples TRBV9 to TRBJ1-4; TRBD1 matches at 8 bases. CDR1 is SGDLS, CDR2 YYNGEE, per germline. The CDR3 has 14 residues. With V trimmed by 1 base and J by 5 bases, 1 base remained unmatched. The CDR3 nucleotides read TGTGCCAGCAGCGTACAGGGGGCGAATGAAAAACTGTTTTTT. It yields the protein CASSVQGANEKLFF.